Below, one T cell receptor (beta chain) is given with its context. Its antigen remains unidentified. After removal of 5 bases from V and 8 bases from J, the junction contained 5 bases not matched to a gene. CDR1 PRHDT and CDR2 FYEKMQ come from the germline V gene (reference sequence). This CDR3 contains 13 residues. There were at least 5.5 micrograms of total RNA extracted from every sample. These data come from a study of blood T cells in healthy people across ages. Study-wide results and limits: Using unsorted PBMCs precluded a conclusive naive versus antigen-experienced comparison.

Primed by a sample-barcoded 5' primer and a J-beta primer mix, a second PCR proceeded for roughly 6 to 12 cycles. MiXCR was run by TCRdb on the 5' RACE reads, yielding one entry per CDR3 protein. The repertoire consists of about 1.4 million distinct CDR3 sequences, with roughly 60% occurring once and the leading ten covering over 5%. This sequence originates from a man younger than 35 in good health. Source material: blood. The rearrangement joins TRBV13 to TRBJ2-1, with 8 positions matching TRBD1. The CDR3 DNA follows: TGTGCCAGCAGCGGACAGGGTGATTATGAGCAGTTCTTC. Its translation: CASSGQGDYEQFF.